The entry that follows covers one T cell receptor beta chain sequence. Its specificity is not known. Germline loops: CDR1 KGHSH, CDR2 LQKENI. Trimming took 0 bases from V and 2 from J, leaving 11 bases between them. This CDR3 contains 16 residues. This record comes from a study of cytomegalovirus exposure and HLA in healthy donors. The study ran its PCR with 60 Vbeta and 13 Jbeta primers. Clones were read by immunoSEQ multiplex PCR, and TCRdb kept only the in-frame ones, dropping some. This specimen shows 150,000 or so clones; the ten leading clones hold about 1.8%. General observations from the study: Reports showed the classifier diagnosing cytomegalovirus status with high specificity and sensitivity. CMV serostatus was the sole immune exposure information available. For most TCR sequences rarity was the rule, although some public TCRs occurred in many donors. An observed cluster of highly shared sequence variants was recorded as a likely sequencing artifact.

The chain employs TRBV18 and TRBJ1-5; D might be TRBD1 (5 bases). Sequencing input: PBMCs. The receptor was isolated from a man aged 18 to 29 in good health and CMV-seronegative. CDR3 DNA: TGTGCCAGCTCACCACCGGGGGGGTCGGGCAATCAGCCCCAGCATTTT. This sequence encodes CASSPPGGSGNQPQHF.